Listed here are 2 T cell receptor beta chains from one sample, sequenced in a study of vaccination and CD4 T cells after COVID-19. No antigen is known for these receptors. Treatment: roughly 11-day PBMC culture with coronavirus spike peptide pools or control peptides (ViraFEST assay). These CD4+ T cells came from an unexposed donor, sampled before the COVID-19 pandemic (2011-2018). Sequenced with the Oncomine TCR Beta short-read assay was DNA taken from cultured CD4+ T cells. TCRdb analysed the PCR reads with MiXCR anew, one entry per CDR3 protein. This repertoire shows fewer than 5,000 distinct CDR3 sequences, 35% to 45% found once; its top ten account for approximately 40%. The sample taken for sequencing was CD4+ T cells from blood, cultured in vitro. The receptors stem from a human donor in good health.

The V gene is TRBV5-6, the J gene TRBJ2-7, with D possibly TRBD1 on 6 matching bases. The V gene's germline CDR1 is SGHDT and CDR2 YYEEEE. The V end lost 4 bases, the J end lost 3 bases, and 20 bases lay between the germline ends. The CDR3 totals 16 residues. DNA of the CDR3: TGTGCCAGCAGCAGATATAGAAGGACAGTTGACTACGAGCAGTACTTC. Residues: CASSRYRRTVDYEQYF. Variable domain in full (rest from reference TRBV5-6 and TRBJ2-7): DAGVTQSPTHLIKTRGQQVTLRCSPKSGHDTVSWYQQALGQGPQFIFQYYEEEERQRGNFPDRFSGHQFPNYSSELNVNALLLGDSALYLCASSRYRRTVDYEQYFGPGTRLTVT.

The chain carries TRBV7-2 and TRBJ2-3; D possibly matches TRBD1 or TRBD2 (5 bases each). CDR3 size: 14 residues. The V and J ends lost 0 bases and 10 bases respectively, with 14 bases between them. Germline lookup yields CDR1 SGHTA and CDR2 FQGNSA. CDR3 sequence: CASSLASGAGAQYF. CDR3 sequence (DNA): TGTGCCAGCAGCTTAGCGAGTGGGGCGGGTGCGCAGTATTTT.